The next 22 T cell receptor beta chains were all read from a single sample in a study of blood T cell repertoires in COVID-19. TCRdb keeps only in-frame clones here, not all; method: immunoSEQ multiplex PCR. The top ten hold under 8% of the sample, which has 200,000 to 300,000 clones, about 91% seen once. Source material: peripheral blood. These receptors came from a woman younger than 45 with COVID-19, enrolled during active disease.

This clone was recorded once. The gene calls are TRBV11-2 and TRBJ2-5; weak D call: TRBD1 (7 bases). The V gene's germline CDR1 is SGHAT and CDR2 FQNNGV. V was cut by 5 bases and J by 4 bases, with 17 bases left in between. This CDR3 is 15 amino acids long. CDR3 bases: TGTGCCAGCAGCCTCCGGGGGCAGGGGGGAGAGACCCAGTACTTC. Protein: CASSLRGQGGETQYF.

The rearrangement joins TRBV5-4 to TRBJ1-2; D is uncertain. CDR3 length: 15 residues. V was pared by 1 base and J by 1 base, with 11 bases between. Per the germline V gene, CDR1 is SGHNT and CDR2 is YYREEE (reference sequence). The CDR3 DNA reads TGTGCCAGCAGCTTGTTGGGCAGCCGTAACTATGGCTACACCTTC. Its protein is CASSLLGSRNYGYTF.

The chain employs TRBV9 and TRBJ2-1; a weak D match, TRBD2 (6 bases). Trimming cost V 0 bases and J 8 bases, with 15 bases left between them. The germline V gene has CDR1 SGDLS and CDR2 YYNGEE. The CDR3 has 15 amino acids. The CDR3 DNA is TGTGCCAGCAGCGTAGGAGGGTCTAGCGTGCATGAGCAGTTCTTC. This gives the protein CASSVGGSSVHEQFF.

V gene TRBV7-8 combines with J gene TRBJ2-3; 9 bases match TRBD2. With V trimmed by 9 bases and J by 5 bases, 9 bases remained unmatched. This CDR3 has 14 amino acids. In germline, CDR1 is SGHVS, CDR2 FQNEAQ. This CDR3 is CARRSGLARDTQYF. The DNA of the CDR3 is TGTGCCAGAAGAAGTGGACTAGCGAGAGATACGCAGTATTTT.

This clone was observed a handful of times. This chain joins TRBV7-9 and TRBJ1-1, with 7 bases aligning to TRBD1. The CDR3 runs to 13 residues. Germline-derived CDR1 and CDR2 are SEHNR and FQNEAQ (reference sequence). Unmatched junction bases numbered 0, after V lost 0 bases and J lost 5 bases. The chain's CDR3 is CASSLATGTEAFF. Here the CDR3 DNA reads TGTGCCAGCAGCTTAGCGACAGGGACTGAAGCTTTCTTT.

The V call is TRBV5-6, the J call TRBJ2-5, with 9 bases aligning to TRBD2. The CDR3 runs to 15 residues. Germline CDR1 reads SGHDT; CDR2 reads YYEEEE. The V segment lost 6 bases and the J segment 5 bases; nucleotides outside the gene matches: 11. The CDR3 DNA reads TGTGCCAGCACCGTTTTTGCGGGGGGGCAGGAGACCCAGTACTTC. This codes for CASTVFAGGQETQYF.

In DNA, the CDR3 is TGTGCCTGGACTCAGGGGGCGCAGGACACTGAAGCTTTCTTT. Translating gives CAWTQGAQDTEAFF. The rearrangement links TRBV30 to TRBJ1-1, with TRBD1 identical over 8 bases. The CDR3 length is 14 residues. In germline, CDR1 is GTSNPN, CDR2 SVGIG (reference sequence). The J segment lost 3 bases and the V segment lost 4 bases, leaving 7 bases of the junction unmatched.

The chain uses TRBV14 and TRBJ1-1; 7 bases agree with TRBD1. Germline V gives CDR1 SGHDN, CDR2 FVKESK. The CDR3 loop spans 14 amino acids. With V trimmed by 4 bases and J by 11 bases, 13 bases remained unmatched. The CDR3: CASSPALDRALAFF. Here the CDR3 DNA reads TGTGCCAGCAGCCCGGCCCTTGACAGGGCGTTGGCTTTCTTT. The full variable domain, in which reference TRBV14 and TRBJ1-1 provide the parts outside the CDR3, is EAGVTQFPSHSVIEKGQTVTLRCDPISGHDNLYWYRRVMGKEIKFLLHFVKESKQDESGMPNNRFLAERTGGTYSTLKVQPAELEDSGVYFCASSPALDRALAFFGQGTRLTVV.

This clone was observed once. The chain recombines TRBV10-3 with TRBJ2-5; 10 bases are a match to TRBD2. CDR3 length: 14 residues. Trimming took 2 bases from V and 7 from J; bases not matched to a gene: 4. Germline loops: CDR1 ENHRY, CDR2 SYGVKD. As DNA, the CDR3 is TGTGCCATCAGTGAGAATAGCGGGAGGATGACCCAGTACTTC. It is translated as CAISENSGRMTQYF.

V gene TRBV18 combines with J gene TRBJ2-1; the D is unclear. Germline values: CDR1 KGHSH, CDR2 LQKENI. V was cut by 3 bases and J by 5 bases, with 8 bases left in between. There are 13 residues in the CDR3. DNA for the CDR3: TGTGCCAGCTCACCGGTGGGCCACAATGAGCAGTTCTTC. Translation: CASSPVGHNEQFF.

The V gene is TRBV24-1, the J gene TRBJ2-3, with 8 bases fitting TRBD2. Germline V gene data show CDR1 as KGHDR and CDR2 as SFDVKD. The CDR3 totals 16 residues. V shed 3 bases, J shed 3 bases, and the junction held 7 bases outside the gene matches. The CDR3, as DNA: TGTGCCACCAGTGATCGCGGCGGGGGGCATACAGATACGCAGTATTTT. This gives the protein CATSDRGGGHTDTQYF.

In nucleotides, the CDR3 is TGTGCCAGCAGTTCCCCCCCCCGGGTGGGCACTGAAGCTTTCTTT. This codes for CASSSPPRVGTEAFF. The chain couples TRBV28 to TRBJ1-1; the D is unclear. The V end lost 4 bases, the J end lost 4 bases, and 16 bases lay between the germline ends. Germline CDR1 MDHEN, CDR2 SYDVKM. This CDR3 region has 15 residues.

V gene TRBV5-1 combines with J gene TRBJ2-7, with 8 bases that match TRBD1. Germline CDR1 SGHRS, CDR2 YFSETQ. The ends lost 0 bases at V and 4 bases at J; junction bases unmatched: 6. This CDR3 region has 15 residues. The CDR3 is CASSLAGGGVYEQYF. In nucleotides, the CDR3 is TGCGCCAGCAGCTTGGCAGGGGGCGGCGTGTACGAGCAGTACTTC. Full variable domain (remainder filled in from reference TRBV5-1 and TRBJ2-7): KAGVTQTPRYLIKTRGQQVTLSCSPISGHRSVSWYQQTPGQGLQFLFEYFSETQRNKGNFPGRFSGRQFSNSRSEMNVSTLELGDSALYLCASSLAGGGVYEQYFGPGTRLTVT.

This sequence joins TRBV7-8 and TRBJ2-4; D uncertain. This CDR3 has 19 amino acids. The germline V and J ends were trimmed by 1 base and 0 bases, with 19 bases remaining between them. Per the germline V gene, CDR1 is SGHVS and CDR2 is FQNEAQ. CDR3 loop: CASSLVVWAVPPAKNIQYF. The CDR3 DNA sequence: TGTGCCAGCAGCTTAGTTGTATGGGCCGTGCCCCCAGCCAAAAACATTCAGTACTTC.

This rearrangement joins TRBV5-6 to TRBJ2-2; D is unresolved. The CDR3 is 14 amino acids. Trimming took 0 bases from V and 3 from J, leaving 6 bases between them. Germline V CDR1 and CDR2: SGHDT, YYEEEE. The CDR3 region has the DNA TGTGCCAGCAGCTTGGCGTCTTACACCGGGGAGCTGTTTTTT. Translation gives CASSLASYTGELFF.

J is TRBJ1-1 and V is TRBV6-5, with TRBD1 matching over 7 bases. Trimming took 4 bases from V and 11 from J; bases not matched to a gene: 19. This CDR3 contains 16 residues. The germline V gene has CDR1 MNHEY and CDR2 SVGAGI. The CDR3 loop reads CASSSPDREPLGEAFF. In DNA, the CDR3 is TGTGCCAGCAGTTCCCCAGACAGGGAGCCATTGGGTGAGGCTTTCTTT.

The chain employs TRBV5-1 and TRBJ2-1; 7 bases align to TRBD2. The junction had 5 bases not matched to a gene; V was cut back by 5 bases and J by 6 bases. CDR3 size: 13 residues. Germline assignment: CDR1 SGHRS and CDR2 YFSETQ. The CDR3 bases are TGCGCCAGCAGAGTCCCTAGCGGCAATGAGCAGTTCTTC. Protein sequence: CASRVPSGNEQFF.

The chain joins TRBV28 to TRBJ1-2; the D gene is possibly TRBD1 (5 bases). The CDR3 covers 13 residues. V was trimmed by 6 bases and J by 4 bases, leaving 12 bases between them. The germline V gene encodes CDR1 MDHEN and CDR2 SYDVKM. The CDR3 protein is CASSPGQTYGYTF. For the CDR3, the DNA is TGTGCCAGCAGCCCAGGACAAACCTATGGCTACACCTTC.

This clone came up once. V and J are TRBV11-3 and TRBJ2-5; 10 nucleotides agree with TRBD1. The CDR3 loop spans 15 amino acids. Per germline, CDR1 SGHNT and CDR2 YENEEA. Trimming removed 1 base from V and 2 bases from J; junction bases left unmatched: 1. CDR3 residues: CASSLGGQGQETQYF. The DNA of the CDR3 is TGTGCCAGCAGCTTAGGGGGACAGGGGCAAGAGACCCAGTACTTC.

The chain couples TRBV27 to TRBJ2-7, with TRBD2 as a possible D gene (7 bases). Between the trimmed V and J ends, which lost 2 bases and 5 bases, there was a span of 16 bases. The germline V gene encodes CDR1 MNHEY and CDR2 SMNVEV (reference sequence). This CDR3 is 15 amino acids long. The chain's CDR3 is CASSLMGGAPNEQYF. The CDR3 DNA is TGTGCCAGCAGTTTAATGGGGGGGGCCCCTAACGAGCAGTACTTC.

This clone came up a few times. The gene calls are TRBV20-1 and TRBJ2-5; D perhaps matches TRBD1 (5 bases). The germline V gene encodes CDR1 DFQATT and CDR2 SNEGSKA (reference sequence). The CDR3 covers 13 residues. V was trimmed by 3 bases and J by 9 bases, leaving 17 bases between them. The CDR3 region has the DNA TGCAGTGCTAGTCCTCAGGGCCCCTGGGCCCAGTACTTC. Residues: CSASPQGPWAQYF.

The chain couples TRBV27 to TRBJ2-2; 9 positions match TRBD1. CDR1 and CDR2 from the germline V gene are MNHEY and SMNVEV (reference sequence). The CDR3 is 16 residues long. Trimming took 8 bases from V and 4 from J; bases not matched to a gene: 11. The CDR3 region has the DNA TGTGCCAGCTGGGGACAGGGCTCTCAGGGCACCGGGGAGCTGTTTTTT. It specifies CASWGQGSQGTGELFF.